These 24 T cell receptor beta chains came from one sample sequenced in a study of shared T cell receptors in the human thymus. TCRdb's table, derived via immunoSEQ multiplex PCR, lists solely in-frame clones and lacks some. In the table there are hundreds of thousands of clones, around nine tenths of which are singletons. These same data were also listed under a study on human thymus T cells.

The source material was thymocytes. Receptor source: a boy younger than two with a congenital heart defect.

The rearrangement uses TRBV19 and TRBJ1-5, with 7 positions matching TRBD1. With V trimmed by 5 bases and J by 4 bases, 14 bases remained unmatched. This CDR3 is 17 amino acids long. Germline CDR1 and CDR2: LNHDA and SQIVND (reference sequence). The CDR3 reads CASSVILQGWGNQPQHF. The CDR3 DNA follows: TGTGCCAGTAGTGTCATCCTACAGGGGTGGGGGAATCAGCCCCAGCATTTT.

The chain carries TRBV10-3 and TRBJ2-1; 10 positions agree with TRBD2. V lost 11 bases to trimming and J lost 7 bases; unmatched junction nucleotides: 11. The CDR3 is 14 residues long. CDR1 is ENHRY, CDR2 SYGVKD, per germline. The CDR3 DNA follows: TGTGCCGCCTCTAGCGGGGGCCCCTTGAATGAGCAGTTCTTC. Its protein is CAASSGGPLNEQFF.

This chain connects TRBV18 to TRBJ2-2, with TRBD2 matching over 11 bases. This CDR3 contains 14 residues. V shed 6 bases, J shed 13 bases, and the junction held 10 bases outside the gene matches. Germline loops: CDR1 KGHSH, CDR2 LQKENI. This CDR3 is CASSLGLADYGLFF. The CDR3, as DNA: TGTGCCAGCTCCTTGGGACTAGCGGACTACGGGCTGTTTTTT.

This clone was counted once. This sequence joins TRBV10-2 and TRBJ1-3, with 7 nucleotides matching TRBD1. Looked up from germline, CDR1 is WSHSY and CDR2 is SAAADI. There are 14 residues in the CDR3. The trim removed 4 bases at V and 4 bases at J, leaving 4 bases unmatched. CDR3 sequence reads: CASSVTGPGNTIYF. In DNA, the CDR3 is TGCGCCAGCAGTGTGACAGGGCCAGGAAACACCATATATTTT.

The CDR3 coding sequence is TGTGCCAGCAGCCGCCTACCGGACAGGGGGGGAAATGGCTACACCTTC. Protein product: CASSRLPDRGGNGYTF. The V gene is TRBV7-2, the J gene TRBJ1-2, with 10 bases identical to TRBD1. CDR1 and CDR2 (germline): SGHTA, FQGNSA. The V segment lost 5 bases and the J segment 6 bases; nucleotides outside the gene matches: 12. CDR3 length: 16 amino acids.

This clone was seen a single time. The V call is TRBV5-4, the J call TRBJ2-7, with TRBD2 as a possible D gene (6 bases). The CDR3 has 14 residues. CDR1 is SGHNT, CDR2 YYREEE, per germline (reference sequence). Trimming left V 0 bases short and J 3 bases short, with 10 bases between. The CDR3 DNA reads TGTGCCAGCAGCTTGGAAAGGCGGGACTACGAGCAGTACTTC. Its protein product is CASSLERRDYEQYF.

CDR3 amino acids: CASRQTSEQYF. The CDR3 nucleotides read TGTGCCAGCAGACAGACGAGTGAGCAGTACTTC. This chain joins TRBV11-2 and TRBJ2-7; D not certain. Germline CDR1 SGHAT, CDR2 FQNNGV. The V and J ends lost 6 bases and 7 bases respectively, with 10 bases between them. The CDR3 extends over 11 amino acids.

For the CDR3, the DNA is TGTGCTACCGGGACAGTAGAATACGAGCAGTACTTC. As protein: CATGTVEYEQYF. The chain couples TRBV10-3 to TRBJ2-7; 7 bases match TRBD1. The CDR3 length is 12 residues. CDR1 is ENHRY, CDR2 SYGVKD, per germline.

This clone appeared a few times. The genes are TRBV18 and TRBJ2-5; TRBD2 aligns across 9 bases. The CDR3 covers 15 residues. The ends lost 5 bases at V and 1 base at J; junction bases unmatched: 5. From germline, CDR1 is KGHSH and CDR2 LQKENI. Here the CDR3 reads CASSAAGGGQETQYF. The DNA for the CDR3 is TGTGCCAGCTCAGCAGCGGGAGGAGGCCAAGAGACCCAGTACTTC.

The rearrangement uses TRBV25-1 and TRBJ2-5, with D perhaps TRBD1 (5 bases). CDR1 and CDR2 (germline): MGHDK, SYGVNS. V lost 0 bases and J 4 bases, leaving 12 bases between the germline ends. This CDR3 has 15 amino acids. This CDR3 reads CASSEYQGLIETQYF. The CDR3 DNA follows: TGTGCCAGCAGTGAATATCAGGGATTAATAGAGACCCAGTACTTC.

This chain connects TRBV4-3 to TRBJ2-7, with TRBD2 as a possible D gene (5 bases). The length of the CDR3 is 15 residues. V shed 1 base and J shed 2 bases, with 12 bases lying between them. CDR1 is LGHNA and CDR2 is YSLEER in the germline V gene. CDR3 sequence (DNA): TGCGCCAGCAGCCAAGCCCCGGGGTCTCCCTACGAGCAGTACTTC. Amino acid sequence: CASSQAPGSPYEQYF.

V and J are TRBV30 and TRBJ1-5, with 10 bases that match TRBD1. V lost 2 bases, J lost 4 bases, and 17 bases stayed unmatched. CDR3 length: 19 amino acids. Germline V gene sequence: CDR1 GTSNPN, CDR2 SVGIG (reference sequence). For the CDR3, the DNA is TGTGCCTGGAGTCTAATGCATTCGCCGGGACAGGGGAGGAATCAGCCCCAGCATTTT. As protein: CAWSLMHSPGQGRNQPQHF.

The CDR3 coding sequence is TGCGCCAGCAGTGAGTTAGTAAACACAGATACGCAGTATTTT. The encoded protein is CASSELVNTDTQYF. The V and J genes are TRBV10-1 and TRBJ2-3; D gene uncertain. Trimming took 1 base from V and 2 from J, leaving 7 bases between them. The CDR3 has 14 residues. Germline V CDR1 and CDR2: WNHNN, SYGVQD (reference sequence).

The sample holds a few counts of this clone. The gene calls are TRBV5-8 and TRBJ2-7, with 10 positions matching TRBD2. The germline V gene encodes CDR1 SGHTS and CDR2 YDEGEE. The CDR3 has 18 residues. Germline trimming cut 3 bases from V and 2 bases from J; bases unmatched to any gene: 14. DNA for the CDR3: TGTGCCAGCAGCTGCACGGTCCGCCTAGCGGGAGAAACCTACGAGCAGTACTTC. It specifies CASSCTVRLAGETYEQYF.

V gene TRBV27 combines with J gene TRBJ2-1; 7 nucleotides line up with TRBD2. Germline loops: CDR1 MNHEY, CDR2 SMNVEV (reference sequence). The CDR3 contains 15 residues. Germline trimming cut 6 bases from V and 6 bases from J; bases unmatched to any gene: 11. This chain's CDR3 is CASRRLSGIINEQFF. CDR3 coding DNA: TGTGCCAGCAGGAGGTTAAGCGGGATCATCAATGAGCAGTTCTTC.

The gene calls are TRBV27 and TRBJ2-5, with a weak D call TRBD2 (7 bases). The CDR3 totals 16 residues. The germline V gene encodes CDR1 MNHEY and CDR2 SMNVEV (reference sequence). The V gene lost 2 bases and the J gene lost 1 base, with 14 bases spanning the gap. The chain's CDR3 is CASSLRGEGSQETQYF. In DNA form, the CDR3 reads TGTGCCAGCAGTTTAAGGGGGGAGGGTTCCCAAGAGACCCAGTACTTC.

CDR3 region: CASSLSEGTGFNEQFF. CDR3 DNA: TGTGCCAGCAGTTTATCGGAAGGGACAGGGTTCAATGAGCAGTTCTTC. The chain couples TRBV27 to TRBJ2-1; 9 nucleotides align to TRBD1. V lost 0 bases to trimming and J lost 6 bases; unmatched junction nucleotides: 6. Looked up from germline, CDR1 is MNHEY and CDR2 is SMNVEV (reference sequence). This CDR3 contains 16 residues.

The CDR3 protein is CASSVVYGREGKGEQYF. CDR3 sequence (DNA): TGTGCCAGCAGTGTGGTTTATGGGCGGGAGGGGAAGGGCGAGCAGTACTTC. This sequence joins TRBV2 and TRBJ2-7, with 9 bases identical to TRBD2. Trimming removed 4 bases from V and 6 bases from J; junction bases left unmatched: 16. The germline V gene has CDR1 SNHLY and CDR2 FYNNEI. This CDR3 region has 17 residues.

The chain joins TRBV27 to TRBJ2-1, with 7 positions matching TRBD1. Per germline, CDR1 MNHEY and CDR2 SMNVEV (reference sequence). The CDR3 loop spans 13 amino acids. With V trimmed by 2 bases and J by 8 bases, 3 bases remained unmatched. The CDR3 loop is CASSLRTGDEQFF. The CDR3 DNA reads TGTGCCAGCAGTTTACGGACAGGCGATGAGCAGTTCTTC.

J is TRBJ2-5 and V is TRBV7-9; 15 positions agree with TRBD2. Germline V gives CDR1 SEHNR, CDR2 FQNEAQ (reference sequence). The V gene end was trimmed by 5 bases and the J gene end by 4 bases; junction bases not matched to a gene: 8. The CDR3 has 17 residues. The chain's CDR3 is CASSIRTSGRERETQYF. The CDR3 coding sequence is TGTGCCAGCAGCATCCGGACTAGCGGGAGGGAGAGAGAGACCCAGTACTTC.

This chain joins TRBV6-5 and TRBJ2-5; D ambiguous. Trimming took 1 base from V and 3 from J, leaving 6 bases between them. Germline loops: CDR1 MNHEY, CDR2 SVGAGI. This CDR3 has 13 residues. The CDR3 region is CASSYYREETQYF. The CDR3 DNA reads TGTGCCAGCAGTTACTACAGAGAAGAGACCCAGTACTTC.

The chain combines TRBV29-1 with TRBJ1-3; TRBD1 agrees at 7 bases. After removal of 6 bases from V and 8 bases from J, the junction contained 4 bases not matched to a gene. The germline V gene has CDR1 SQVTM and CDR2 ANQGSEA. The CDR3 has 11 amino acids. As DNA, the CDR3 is TGCAGCGTCCGACAGGGTGACACCATATATTTT. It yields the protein CSVRQGDTIYF.

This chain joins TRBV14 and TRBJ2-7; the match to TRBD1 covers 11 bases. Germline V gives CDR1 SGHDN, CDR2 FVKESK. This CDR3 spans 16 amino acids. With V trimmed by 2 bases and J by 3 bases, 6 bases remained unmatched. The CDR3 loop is CASSQTSGTGGYEQYF. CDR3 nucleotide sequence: TGTGCCAGCAGCCAAACTTCCGGGACAGGGGGCTACGAGCAGTACTTC. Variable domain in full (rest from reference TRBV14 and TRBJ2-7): EAGVTQFPSHSVIEKGQTVTLRCDPISGHDNLYWYRRVMGKEIKFLLHFVKESKQDESGMPNNRFLAERTGGTYSTLKVQPAELEDSGVYFCASSQTSGTGGYEQYFGPGTRLTVT.

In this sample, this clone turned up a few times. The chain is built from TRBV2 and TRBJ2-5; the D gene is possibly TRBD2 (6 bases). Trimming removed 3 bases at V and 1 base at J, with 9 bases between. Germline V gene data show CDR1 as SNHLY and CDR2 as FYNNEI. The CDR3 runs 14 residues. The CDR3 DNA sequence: TGTGCCAGCAGTGACCTAGCGACCCAAGAGACCCAGTACTTC. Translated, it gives CASSDLATQETQYF.